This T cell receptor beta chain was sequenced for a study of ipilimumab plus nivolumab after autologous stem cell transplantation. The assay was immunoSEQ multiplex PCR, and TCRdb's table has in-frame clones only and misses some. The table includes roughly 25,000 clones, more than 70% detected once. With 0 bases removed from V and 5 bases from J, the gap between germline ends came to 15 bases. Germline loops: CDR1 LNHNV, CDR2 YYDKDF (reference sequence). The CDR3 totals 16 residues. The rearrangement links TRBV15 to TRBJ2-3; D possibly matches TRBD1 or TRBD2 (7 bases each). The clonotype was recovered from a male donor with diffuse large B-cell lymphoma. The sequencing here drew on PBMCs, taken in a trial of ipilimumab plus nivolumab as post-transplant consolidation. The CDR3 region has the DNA TGTGCCACCAGCAGAGAAGTGGGCAGGGGGGGAGATACGCAGTATTTT. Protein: CATSREVGRGGDTQYF.